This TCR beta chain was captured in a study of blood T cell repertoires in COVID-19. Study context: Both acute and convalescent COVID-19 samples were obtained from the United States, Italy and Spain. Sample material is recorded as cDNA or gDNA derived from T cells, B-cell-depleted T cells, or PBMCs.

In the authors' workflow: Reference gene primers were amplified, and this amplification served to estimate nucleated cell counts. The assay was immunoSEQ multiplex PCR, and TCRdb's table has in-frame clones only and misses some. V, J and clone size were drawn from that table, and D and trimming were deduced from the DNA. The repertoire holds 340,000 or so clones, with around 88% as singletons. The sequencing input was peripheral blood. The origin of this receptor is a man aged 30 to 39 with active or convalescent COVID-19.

The CDR3 DNA reads TGTGCCAGCAGCCGCAGGGTGGAAGAGACCCAGTACTTC. Protein sequence: CASSRRVEETQYF. The chain employs TRBV7-8 and TRBJ2-5; D perhaps matches TRBD1 (5 bases). Germline assignment: CDR1 SGHVS and CDR2 FQNEAQ. Trimming stripped 5 bases from V and 3 bases from J, with 10 bases between. This CDR3 has 13 amino acids.